The clone carrying this T cell receptor (beta chain) was observed many times. The sample comes from a study of low-dose radiotherapy and immunotherapy resistance in tumors. Overall study context: Across 26 weeks, 13 Gy in total went to Cohort 2, delivered as 1 Gy per fraction every two weeks. A daily 300 mg dose of oral aspirin was taken by patients for four cycles from cycle 1 day 1.

The germline V gene encodes CDR1 SGHRS and CDR2 YFSETQ. The CDR3 loop spans 16 amino acids. V gave up 3 bases and J gave up 4 bases, with 17 bases separating them. Time point denoted: after trial treatment. Specified treatment: LDRT plus nivolumab, ipilimumab, low-dose cyclophosphamide and aspirin (RACIN trial). Covering alpha and beta chains, TRAV- and TRBV-specific primers were used for the first-strand cDNA. The authors amplified TCRs for 20 to 25 PCR cycles with a constant-region primer and a V-primer adapter. TCRdb re-called the reads through MiXCR, storing one row per CDR3 protein. The sample gives some 100,000 distinct CDR3 sequences, under 25% of which show up once; about 4% is in the top ten.

This TCR derives from a male donor with prostate cancer. This rearrangement joins TRBV5-1 to TRBJ2-1; D remains ambiguous. The source material was PBMCs, sampled after low-dose radiotherapy plus immunotherapy. Written as DNA, the CDR3 is TGCGCCAGCAGCTCCGGGCTTTACGCCGTATACAATGAGCAGTTCTTC. It codes for CASSSGLYAVYNEQFF.